Listed below are T cell receptor beta chains from one sample, sequenced in a study of long-term antiretroviral therapy in people with HIV. Sequencing used immunoSEQ multiplex PCR; TCRdb keeps in-frame clones, though not all of them. The sample shows about 25,000 clones, about 90% of them seen only once. The specimen comprised unsorted PBMCs, sampled more than 4.4 years after starting antiretroviral therapy. The receptors shown here come from a man aged 30 to 45 with HIV. The CDR3 runs from the conserved cysteine through the conserved F or W. D genes are given only for firm matches. Expanded clones get a size class; other rows say once, few or many, or leave the size out.

j_call d_call v_call clone_size cdr3_aa
TRBJ1-2 TRBD1 TRBV7-9 - CASSFLGDGQGAGGYTF
TRBJ2-7 - TRBV27 few CASSIELTSSEQYF
TRBJ1-1 TRBD1 TRBV29-1 - CSAKDRAKNTEAFF
TRBJ1-4 - TRBV15 once CATSRELGDEKLFF
TRBJ2-7 TRBD2 TRBV7-6 - CASSLGSGTSGTYEQYF
TRBJ2-1 - TRBV20-1 - CSARRGEQFF
TRBJ2-7 - TRBV6-1 - CASSEPGFEQYF
TRBJ2-3 TRBD2 TRBV7-9 - CASSSSSGGTDTQYF
TRBJ2-7 - TRBV6-5 few CASTSTGGSYEQYF
TRBJ1-2 TRBD1 TRBV9 - CASSAGQGNGYTF
TRBJ2-1 - TRBV5-1 - CASSLRTDTYNEQFF